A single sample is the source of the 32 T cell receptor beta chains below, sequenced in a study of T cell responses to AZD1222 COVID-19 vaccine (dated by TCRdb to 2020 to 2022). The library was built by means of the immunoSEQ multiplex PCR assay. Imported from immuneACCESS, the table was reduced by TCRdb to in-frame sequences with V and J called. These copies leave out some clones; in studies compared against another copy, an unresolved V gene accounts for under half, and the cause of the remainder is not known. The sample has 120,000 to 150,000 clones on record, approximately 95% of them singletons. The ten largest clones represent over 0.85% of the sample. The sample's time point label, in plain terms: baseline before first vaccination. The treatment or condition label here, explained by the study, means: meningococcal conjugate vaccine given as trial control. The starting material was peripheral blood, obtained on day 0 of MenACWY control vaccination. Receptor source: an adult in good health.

In DNA form, the CDR3 reads TGTGCCAGCAGCCCAGAAAAGGACGGGAAAAATCAGCCCCAGCATTTT. Translating gives CASSPEKDGKNQPQHF. The chain links TRBV4-2 to TRBJ1-5; D not certain. CDR3 length: 16 residues. CDR1 is LGHNA and CDR2 is YNFKEQ in the germline V gene. Trimming left V 4 bases short and J 4 bases short, with 17 bases between.

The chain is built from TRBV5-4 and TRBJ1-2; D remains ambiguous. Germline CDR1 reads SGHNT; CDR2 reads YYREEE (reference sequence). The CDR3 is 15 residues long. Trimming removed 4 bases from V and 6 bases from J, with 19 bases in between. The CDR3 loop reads CASSPLVRPADGYTF. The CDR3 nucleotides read TGTGCCAGCAGCCCCCTTGTTAGGCCCGCGGATGGCTACACCTTC.

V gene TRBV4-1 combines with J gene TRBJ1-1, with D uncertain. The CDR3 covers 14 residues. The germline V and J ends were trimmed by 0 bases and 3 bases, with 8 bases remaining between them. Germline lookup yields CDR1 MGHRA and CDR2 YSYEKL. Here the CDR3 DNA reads TGCGCCAGCAGCCAAGATAGGGATTACACTGAAGCTTTCTTT. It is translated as CASSQDRDYTEAFF.

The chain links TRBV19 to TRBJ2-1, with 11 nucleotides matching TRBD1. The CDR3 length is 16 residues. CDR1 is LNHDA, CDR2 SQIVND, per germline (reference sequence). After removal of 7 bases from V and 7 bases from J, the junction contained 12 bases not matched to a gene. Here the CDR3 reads CASTFRDRGIVNEQFF. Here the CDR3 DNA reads TGTGCCAGTACCTTCCGGGACAGGGGGATAGTAAATGAGCAGTTCTTC.

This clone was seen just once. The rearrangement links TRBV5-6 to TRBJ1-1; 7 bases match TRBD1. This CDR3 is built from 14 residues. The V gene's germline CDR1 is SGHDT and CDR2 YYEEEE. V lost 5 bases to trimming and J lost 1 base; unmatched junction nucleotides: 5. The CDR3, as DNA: TGTGCCAGCAGTACGACAGGGAGGAACACTGAAGCTTTCTTT. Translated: CASSTTGRNTEAFF.

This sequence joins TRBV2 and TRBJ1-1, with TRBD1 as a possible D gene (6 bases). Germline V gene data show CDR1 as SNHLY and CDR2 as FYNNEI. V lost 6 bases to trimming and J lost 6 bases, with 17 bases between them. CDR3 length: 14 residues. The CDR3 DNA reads TGTGCCAGCAGCCCGAAGGGGGATGGGGCTGAAGCTTTCTTT. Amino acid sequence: CASSPKGDGAEAFF.

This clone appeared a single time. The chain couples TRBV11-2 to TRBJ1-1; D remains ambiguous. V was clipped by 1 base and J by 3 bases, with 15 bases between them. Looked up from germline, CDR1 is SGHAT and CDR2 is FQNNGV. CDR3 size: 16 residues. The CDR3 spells CASSLVGRLGDTEAFF. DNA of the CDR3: TGTGCCAGCAGCTTAGTGGGAAGGTTGGGCGACACTGAAGCTTTCTTT. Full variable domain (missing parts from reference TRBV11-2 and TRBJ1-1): EAGVAQSPRYKIIEKRQSVAFWCNPISGHATLYWYQQILGQGPKLLIQFQNNGVVDDSQLPKDRFSAERLKGVDSTLKIQPAKLEDSAVYLCASSLVGRLGDTEAFFGQGTRLTVV.

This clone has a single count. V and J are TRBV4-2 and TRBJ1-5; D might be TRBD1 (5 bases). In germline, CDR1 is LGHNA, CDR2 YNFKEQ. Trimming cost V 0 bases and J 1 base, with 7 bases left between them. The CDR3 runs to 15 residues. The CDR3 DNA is TGTGCCAGCAGCCAAGAGGGGCTCAGCAATCAGCCCCAGCATTTT. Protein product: CASSQEGLSNQPQHF.

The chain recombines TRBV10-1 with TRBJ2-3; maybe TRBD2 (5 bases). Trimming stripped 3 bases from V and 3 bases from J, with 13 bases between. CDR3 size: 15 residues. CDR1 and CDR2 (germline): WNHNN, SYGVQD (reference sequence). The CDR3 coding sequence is TGCGCCAGCAGTGAAATAGGTCTAGCAACAGATACGCAGTATTTT. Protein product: CASSEIGLATDTQYF.

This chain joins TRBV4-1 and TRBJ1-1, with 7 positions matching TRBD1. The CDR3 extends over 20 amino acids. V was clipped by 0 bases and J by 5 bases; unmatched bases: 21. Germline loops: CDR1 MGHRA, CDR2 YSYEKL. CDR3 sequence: CASSQDIRFKGGSGLTEAFF. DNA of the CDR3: TGCGCCAGCAGCCAAGATATTCGATTTAAAGGGGGCTCGGGTTTAACTGAAGCTTTCTTT.

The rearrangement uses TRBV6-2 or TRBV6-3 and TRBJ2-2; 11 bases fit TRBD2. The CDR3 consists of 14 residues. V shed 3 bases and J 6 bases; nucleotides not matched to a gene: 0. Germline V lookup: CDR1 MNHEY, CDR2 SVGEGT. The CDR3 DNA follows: TGTGCCAGCAGTTATAGCGGGGGGGCCGGGGAGCTGTTTTTT. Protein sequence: CASSYSGGAGELFF.

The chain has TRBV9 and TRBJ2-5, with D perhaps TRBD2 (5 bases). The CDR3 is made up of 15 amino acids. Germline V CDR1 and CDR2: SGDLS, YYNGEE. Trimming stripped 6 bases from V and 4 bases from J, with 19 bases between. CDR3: CASTQGSGFIETQYF. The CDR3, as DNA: TGTGCCAGCACCCAAGGGTCGGGGTTCATAGAGACCCAGTACTTC.

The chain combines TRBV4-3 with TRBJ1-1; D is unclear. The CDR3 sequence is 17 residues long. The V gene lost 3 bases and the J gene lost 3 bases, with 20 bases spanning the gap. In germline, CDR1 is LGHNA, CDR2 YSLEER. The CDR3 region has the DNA TGCGCCAGCAGCCAGGTGAGTCTCCTCGGACGGTACACTGAAGCTTTCTTT. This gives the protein CASSQVSLLGRYTEAFF.

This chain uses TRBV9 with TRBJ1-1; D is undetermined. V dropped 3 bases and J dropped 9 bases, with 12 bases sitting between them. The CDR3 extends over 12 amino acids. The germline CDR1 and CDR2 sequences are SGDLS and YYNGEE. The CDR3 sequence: CASSDPEGKAFF. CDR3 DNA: TGTGCCAGCAGCGACCCTGAAGGGAAAGCTTTCTTT.

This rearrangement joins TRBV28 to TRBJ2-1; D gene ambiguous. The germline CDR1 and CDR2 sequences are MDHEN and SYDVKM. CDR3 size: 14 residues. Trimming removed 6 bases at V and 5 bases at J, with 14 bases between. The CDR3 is CASRSPGPHNEQFF. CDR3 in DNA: TGTGCCAGCAGATCCCCCGGGCCCCACAATGAGCAGTTCTTC. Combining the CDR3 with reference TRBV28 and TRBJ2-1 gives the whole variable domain DVKVTQSSRYLVKRTGEKVFLECVQDMDHENMFWYRQDPGLGLRLIYFSYDVKMKEKGDIPEGYSVSREKKERFSLILESASTNQTSMYLCASRSPGPHNEQFFGPGTRLTVL.

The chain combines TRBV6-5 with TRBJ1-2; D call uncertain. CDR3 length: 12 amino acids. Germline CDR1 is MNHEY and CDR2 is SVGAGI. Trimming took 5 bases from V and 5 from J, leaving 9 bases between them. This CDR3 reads CASSRSGYGYTF. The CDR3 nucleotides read TGTGCCAGCAGTAGGTCGGGGTATGGCTACACCTTC.

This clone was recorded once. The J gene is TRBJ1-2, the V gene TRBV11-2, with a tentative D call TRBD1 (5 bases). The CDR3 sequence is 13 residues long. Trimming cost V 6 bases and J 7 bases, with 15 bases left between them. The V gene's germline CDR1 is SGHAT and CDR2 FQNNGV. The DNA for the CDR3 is TGTGCCAGCAGTTTGGGTGGGGCTCTTGGCTACACCTTC. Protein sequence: CASSLGGALGYTF.

In DNA, the CDR3 is TGTGCCATCAGAACCGGGACAGATGGCACAGATACGCAGTATTTT. Translating gives CAIRTGTDGTDTQYF. The chain is built from TRBV10-3 and TRBJ2-3; 7 bases line up with TRBD1. The CDR3 contains 15 residues. V shed 6 bases, J shed 1 base, and the junction held 7 bases outside the gene matches. CDR1 and CDR2 (germline): ENHRY, SYGVKD.

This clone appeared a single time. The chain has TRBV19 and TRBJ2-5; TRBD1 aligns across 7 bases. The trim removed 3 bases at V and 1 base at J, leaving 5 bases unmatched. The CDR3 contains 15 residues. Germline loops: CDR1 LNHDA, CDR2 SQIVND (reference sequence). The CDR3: CASSIDTGVQETQYF. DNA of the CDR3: TGTGCCAGTAGTATTGATACAGGGGTCCAAGAGACCCAGTACTTC.

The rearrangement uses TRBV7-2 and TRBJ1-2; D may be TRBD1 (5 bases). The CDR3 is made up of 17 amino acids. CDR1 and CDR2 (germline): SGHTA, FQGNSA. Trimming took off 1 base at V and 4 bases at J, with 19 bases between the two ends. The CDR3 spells CASSLVSGMGQPYGYTF. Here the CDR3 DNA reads TGTGCCAGCAGCTTAGTTTCTGGGATGGGGCAGCCCTATGGCTACACCTTC.

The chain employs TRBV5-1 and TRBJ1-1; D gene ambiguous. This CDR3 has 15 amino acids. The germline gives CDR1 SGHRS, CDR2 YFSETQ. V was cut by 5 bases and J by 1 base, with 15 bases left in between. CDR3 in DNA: TGCGCCAGCAGAGCCGCAGGCGGTGGGAACACTGAAGCTTTCTTT. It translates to CASRAAGGGNTEAFF. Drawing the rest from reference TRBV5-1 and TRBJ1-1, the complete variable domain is KAGVTQTPRYLIKTRGQQVTLSCSPISGHRSVSWYQQTPGQGLQFLFEYFSETQRNKGNFPGRFSGRQFSNSRSEMNVSTLELGDSALYLCASRAAGGGNTEAFFGQGTRLTVV.

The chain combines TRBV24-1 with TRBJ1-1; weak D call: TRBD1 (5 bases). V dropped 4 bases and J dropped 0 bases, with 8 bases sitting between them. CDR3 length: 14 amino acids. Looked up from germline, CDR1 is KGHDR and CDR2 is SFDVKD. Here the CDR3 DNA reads TGTGCCACCAGTGAGGGGGACGTGAACACTGAAGCTTTCTTT. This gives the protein CATSEGDVNTEAFF.

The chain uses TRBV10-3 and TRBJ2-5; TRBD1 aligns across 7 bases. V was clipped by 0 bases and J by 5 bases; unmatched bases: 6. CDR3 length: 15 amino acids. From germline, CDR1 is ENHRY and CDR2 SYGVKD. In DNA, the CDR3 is TGTGCCATCAGTGAGTCGAAGACAGGGCGGGAGACCCAGTACTTC. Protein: CAISESKTGRETQYF.

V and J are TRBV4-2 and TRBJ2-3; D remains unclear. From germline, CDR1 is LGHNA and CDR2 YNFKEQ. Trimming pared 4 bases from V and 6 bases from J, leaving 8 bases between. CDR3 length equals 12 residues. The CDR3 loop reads CASSPGRDTQYF. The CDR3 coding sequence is TGTGCCAGCAGCCCGGGTCGGGATACGCAGTATTTT.

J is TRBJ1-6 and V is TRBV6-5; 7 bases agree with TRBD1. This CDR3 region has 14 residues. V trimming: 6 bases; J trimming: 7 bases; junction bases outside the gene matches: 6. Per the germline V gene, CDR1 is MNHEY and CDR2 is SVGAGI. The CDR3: CASSRGQENSPLHF. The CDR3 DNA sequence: TGTGCCAGCAGCCGTGGACAGGAAAATTCACCCCTCCACTTT.

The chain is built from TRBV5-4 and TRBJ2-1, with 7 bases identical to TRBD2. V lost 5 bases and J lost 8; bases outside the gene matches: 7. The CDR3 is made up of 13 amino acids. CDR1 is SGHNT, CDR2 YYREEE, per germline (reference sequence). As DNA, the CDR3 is TGTGCCAGCAGGCTTACTAGCGCCCATGAGCAGTTCTTC. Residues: CASRLTSAHEQFF.

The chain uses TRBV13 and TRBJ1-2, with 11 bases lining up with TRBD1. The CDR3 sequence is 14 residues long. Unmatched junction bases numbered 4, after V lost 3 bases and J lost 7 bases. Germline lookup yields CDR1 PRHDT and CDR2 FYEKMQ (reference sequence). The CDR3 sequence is CASSFGTGGTGYTF. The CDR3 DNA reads TGTGCCAGCAGCTTCGGGACAGGGGGTACTGGCTACACCTTC.

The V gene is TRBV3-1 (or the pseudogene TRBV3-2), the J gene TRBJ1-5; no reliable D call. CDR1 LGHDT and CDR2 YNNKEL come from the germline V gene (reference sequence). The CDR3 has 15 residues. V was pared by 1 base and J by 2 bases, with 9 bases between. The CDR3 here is CASSQGGLRNQPQHF. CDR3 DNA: TGTGCCAGCAGCCAAGGTGGCCTCCGCAATCAGCCCCAGCATTTT.

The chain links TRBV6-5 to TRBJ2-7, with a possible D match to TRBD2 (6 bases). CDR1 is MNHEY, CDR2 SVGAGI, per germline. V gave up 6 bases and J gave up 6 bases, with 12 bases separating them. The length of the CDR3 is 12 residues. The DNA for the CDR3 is TGTGCCAGCAGCTATAGGCGGGGCGAGCAGTACTTC. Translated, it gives CASSYRRGEQYF.

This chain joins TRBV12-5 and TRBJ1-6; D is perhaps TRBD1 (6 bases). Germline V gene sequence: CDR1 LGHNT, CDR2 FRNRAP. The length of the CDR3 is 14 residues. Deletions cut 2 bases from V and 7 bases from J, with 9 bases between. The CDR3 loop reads CASGLKGGNSPLHF. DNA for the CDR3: TGTGCTAGTGGTTTGAAAGGGGGGAATTCACCCCTCCACTTT.

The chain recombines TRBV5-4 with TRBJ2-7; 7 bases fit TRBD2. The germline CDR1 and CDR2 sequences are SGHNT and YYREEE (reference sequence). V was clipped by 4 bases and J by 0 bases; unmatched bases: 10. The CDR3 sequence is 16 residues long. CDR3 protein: CASSPLGGGSSYEQYF. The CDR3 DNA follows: TGTGCCAGCAGCCCTCTCGGGGGAGGGAGCTCCTACGAGCAGTACTTC.

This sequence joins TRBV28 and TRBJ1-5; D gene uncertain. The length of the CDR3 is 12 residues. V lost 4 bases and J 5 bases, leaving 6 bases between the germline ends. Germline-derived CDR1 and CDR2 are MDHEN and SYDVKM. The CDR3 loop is CASSSSHQPQHF. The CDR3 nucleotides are TGTGCCAGCAGTTCCTCACATCAGCCCCAGCATTTT.